This section outlines one TCR beta chain sequence together with its context. This clone's antigen is unknown. No clone much larger than this one lies a single base away; base qualities are absent. This record comes from a study of cytomegalovirus exposure and HLA in healthy donors (dated by TCRdb to the late 2010s). The study in broad terms: In an earlier analysis of around 540 of the donors, approximately 260 Gb of sequence data and just under 120 million unique TCR beta sequences from about 179 million T cells were reported. Typing coverage differed by locus: A, B, C, DRB1 and DQB1 were typed in roughly 620-630 donors, DQA1 in about 510, DPA1 in some 570, and DPB1 in 400 to 490. To decide whether each TCR beta V gene segment behaved as functional or pseudogenic, an earlier analysis of 587 of the donors relied on high-throughput TCR beta sequencing. Across approximately 400 genotyped donors of the cohort, an average of roughly 250,000 unique TCR beta nucleotide sequences per donor were sequenced, and 15% to 20% of those sequences were non-productive. A later analysis re-analyzed previously published TCR beta repertoires from 550 to 700 donors and added high-resolution HLA genotyping to study TCR occurrence patterns. In a later genetic analysis, genome-wide SNP genotypes for about 55% of the roughly 700 donors were used, and that subset was treated as a discovery cohort. Of the roughly 410 genotyped donors, approximately 81% were placed in the genetic ancestry cluster associated with self-reported Caucasian donors. An early release covering approximately 600 HLA-typed donors comprised about 290 gigabases of sequencing data and 85 million to 100 million unique TCR sequences. The study used immunosequencing to profile the T cell repertoires of approximately 650 subjects and linked those repertoires to cytomegalovirus serostatus. The study was designed to test whether signatures of past pathogen exposure could be identified by cataloging public T cell receptors. Four to six DR-DQ haplotypes were handled as single units for association and clustering, since linkage in the cohort was strong. High-throughput TCR immunosequencing, statistical association of individual TCRs with disease status, and machine learning were combined to predict cytomegalovirus infection status. Alongside the repertoire data, information on donor age, sex, ethnicity and CMV serostatus was compiled. All discovery cohort repertoires had been generated using a single sequencing platform. Along with the 666-subject first cohort, a separate validation cohort of around 110 different subjects was used. Rather than drawing on any new phenotypic data, the later analysis identified candidate immune exposures from TCR beta sequences and the way those sequences occurred across donors. HLA typing covered class I and class II loci at four-digit resolution. Results the study describes overall, beyond this receptor: A group of highly shared sequence variants was considered likely to be a technical artifact of the sequencing pipeline. According to a later genetic analysis, donors in an Asian-associated ancestry cluster had fewer N-insertions in productive TCRs than the approximately 670-donor mean. A further reported finding was that TCR beta sequences accurately predicted the HLA-A and HLA-B alleles for most subjects in the first cohort. V-gene and J-gene trimming of TCR beta chains was associated with a missense DCLRE1C variant in a later genetic analysis, and the association was replicated in an independent cohort. In an earlier analysis of about 550 of the donors, most TCR beta V segments were observed in productive rearrangements about 87% or about 30% of the time, broadly matching IMGT annotations. The only immune exposure information available for the cohort was CMV serostatus. The authors suggested that the approach could potentially be generalized to other disease states and immunological phenotypes. According to a later analysis, most CMV-associated TCR beta chains appeared to be HLA-restricted, and the HLA associations seemed to be driven largely by CMV exposure. Compared with equally common non-associated chains, HLA-associated TCR beta chains in a later analysis were more clonally expanded and had lower generation probabilities. According to a later analysis, parvovirus B19, influenza, CMV and Epstein-Barr virus appeared linked to several top co-occurrence clusters. A later analysis found that TCR association rates varied across HLA loci, with DRB1 alleles showing the most associated TCRs and HLA-C alleles the fewest. Cytomegalovirus status was reported to be diagnosed by the classifier with high specificity and sensitivity in both the original and validation cohorts. When HLA alleles, especially DR and DQ, strongly co-occurred, TCR associations were difficult to assign to individual alleles. Because HLA typing was unavailable for some donors at each locus, only the typed subset was used in association tests. Most TCR sequences were seen in very few donors, while some public TCRs were found in many individuals. In vitro tests confirmed that three of the cytomegalovirus-associated TCR beta chains recognize cytomegalovirus antigens. Correlated functional status among segregating V segments might reflect linkage disequilibrium, but an unknown experimental factor could not be ruled out. The earlier analysis of about 600 of the donors excluded around 17 rarely observed V segments, including chromosome 9 orphons, because counts were too low. A total of 164 TCR beta chains were listed by the study as associated with cytomegalovirus. The presence/absence analyses assumed that sequencing depth was roughly uniform across donors, and that assumption may not be true. In a later analysis, more than 15,000 TCR beta sequences were associated with specific HLA alleles at a false discovery rate of 0.05. The cohort was sequenced for TCR beta chains only, and without alpha or paired-chain data the features that could be detected were limited.

The cohort was made up of approximately 670 healthy bone marrow donors. At the time of sampling, all cohort members were nominally healthy, though unrecorded immune exposures were likely present. The donor was CMV seronegative and belonged to the group of 352 seronegative cohort members. A peripheral blood sample was collected from each donor, and TCR beta sequencing was performed on peripheral blood mononuclear cells. The Qiagen DNeasy Blood Extraction Kit was used to extract genomic DNA from the blood cell samples. Library method: the immunoSEQ multiplex PCR assay. For the multiplex PCR, a mixture combining 60 forward primers for TCR Vbeta segments and 13 reverse primers for TCR Jbeta segments was used. The CDR3 region of rearranged TCR beta genes was amplified from genomic DNA by a multiplex PCR assay. The Illumina HiSeq System was used to sequence the amplified TCR beta libraries as 87-base-pair reads. The study's processing was this. A later analysis counted 75 million to 100 million unique TCR beta chains across the 650 to 700 repertoires, and 9 million to 14 million of these chains were shared by at least two donors. To remove PCR and sequencing errors, raw reads were error-corrected and collapsed into unique sequences using a nearest-neighbor algorithm that merged closely related sequences. CDR3 sequences were aligned to IMGT reference sequences to assign V, D and J gene segments. Each retained sequence needed at least a six-nucleotide match to both a V gene segment and a J gene segment. Rearrangements were called productive when the CDR3 lacked stop codons and stayed in frame with V and J; all others were non-productive. CDR3 was defined according to IMGT convention as the region running from the second conserved V-encoded cysteine to the conserved J-encoded phenylalanine. The earlier analysis of about 620 of the donors excluded sequences that lacked an unambiguous match to a single V gene segment. In an earlier analysis of approximately 560 of the donors, a V segment was called functional when productive rearrangements were above 56.7%, and segregating when the standard deviation between donors exceeded 5%. To diagnose cytomegalovirus status from the catalog of TCR beta chain sequences, a statistical classification framework was built. V and J gene assignment, in a later analysis, came from comparing TCR nucleotide sequences with IMGT/GENE-DB human TR gene sequences. The TCRdist pipeline was used in a later analysis to assign CDR3 sequences and most-parsimonious VDJ recombination scenarios. In a later analysis, each TCR beta chain was defined by its CDR3 amino acid sequence together with its V-gene family, and reads without a unique V-gene family were excluded. In a later analysis, a few hundred highly shared, low-generation-probability nucleotide sequences were removed to address suspected cross-contamination and a sequencing artifact. In a later analysis, a clonal expansion index was calculated for each public chain from normalized within-repertoire ranks of inferred template counts. In a later analysis, generation probabilities were computed with a VDJ recombination model fitted to out-of-frame rearrangements, and the resulting probabilities were checked against IGoR. In a later analysis, TCR-TCR, TCR-HLA and TCR-CMV co-occurrence was scored with hypergeometric tests, and a repertoire-size bias correction was applied to TCR pairs. To estimate false discovery rates, a later analysis permuted the HLA or CMV assignments 20 times. In a later analysis, co-occurring TCRs were grouped using DBSCAN, with TCRdist sequence similarity added in when clustering inside HLA-allele-positive subsets. Repertoires with fewer than 30,000 or more than 120,000 public chains were left out of co-occurrence clustering, as were roughly five repertoires with anomalous nucleotide sharing. TCRdb limited this immuneACCESS table to in-frame rearrangements with V and J called. A share of clones is missing; checked studies link under half to unresolved V genes, and the rest is unexplained. For V, J and clone size, that table is used; D and trimming come from the DNA. This sample comprises around 130,000 clones, around 81% of them detected only once. The ten largest clones add up to 2% to 2.5% of the sample.

The sequenced sample consisted of PBMCs. The TCR originated in a woman aged 40 to 50 in good health and CMV-seronegative.

This receptor carries the CDR3 CAWRRQGGYQPQHF. The DNA reads as follows: TGTGCCTGGAGGAGACAGGGGGGGTATCAGCCCCAGCATTTT. The chain was built from TRBV30 and TRBJ1-5, and TRBD1 aligns with 9 junction nucleotides. The CDR3 measures 14 amino acids from cysteine to phenylalanine. Only the CDR3 region is kept as DNA, spanning 42 bases read in frame from base 1. The junction shows trimming of 3 bases on V and 5 bases on J, and the gene matches do not reach 5 bases of it. Per the germline V gene (reference sequence), GTSNPN is the CDR1 and SVGIG is the CDR2.